Detailed here is one T cell receptor beta chain. Its antigen is still unknown. This sample was taken from a study of graft-versus-host responses after intestinal transplantation. V was trimmed by 2 bases and J by 1 base, leaving 11 bases between them. The CDR3 runs 15 residues. The V gene's germline CDR1 is MNHEY and CDR2 SVGAGI. The protocol was immunoSEQ multiplex PCR, while the TCRdb copy is restricted to in-frame clones and leaves out a portion. The data contain more than 65,000 clones, roughly 94% of them singletons. This TCR was sampled from a human donor who received an intestinal transplant. This sample comprised unstimulated CD8+ T cells sorted from spleen or lymph node cells, obtained before intestinal transplant. This rearrangement joins TRBV6-5 to TRBJ1-1; D gene ambiguous. The CDR3 DNA follows: TGTGCCAGCAGTTACGGGGAGTTTGGGAACACTGAAGCTTTCTTT. Residues: CASSYGEFGNTEAFF.